Included here is one T cell receptor (beta chain) sequence, with context. The authors' processing: It was from reference gene primer amplification that nucleated cell counts were estimated. Method: immunoSEQ multiplex PCR; TCRdb's copy keeps in-frame clones and lacks some. From that table come the V and J calls and clone size; the DNA was used to work out D and trimming. The sample lists some 110,000 clones; roughly 80% were seen once. The sample is drawn from a study of blood T cell repertoires in COVID-19. Study-level information: There were acute and convalescent COVID-19 samples, and they came from the United States, Italy and Spain. T cells, B-cell-depleted T cells, or PBMCs supplied cDNA or gDNA.

Germline V gene lookup returns CDR1 SGHRS and CDR2 YFSETQ. CDR3 length equals 12 residues. The V end lost 0 bases, the J end lost 7 bases, and 5 bases lay between the germline ends. The sequence was obtained from a woman of 80 years or more with acute or convalescent COVID-19. The chain has TRBV5-1 and TRBJ2-1; D remains ambiguous. Specimen: peripheral blood. CDR3 bases: TGCGCCAGCAGCTTGGCAACTAATGAGCAGTTCTTC. Its protein product is CASSLATNEQFF. Variable domain in full (rest from reference TRBV5-1 and TRBJ2-1): KAGVTQTPRYLIKTRGQQVTLSCSPISGHRSVSWYQQTPGQGLQFLFEYFSETQRNKGNFPGRFSGRQFSNSRSEMNVSTLELGDSALYLCASSLATNEQFFGPGTRLTVL.